A single sample is the source of the 28 T cell receptor beta chains below, sequenced in a study of response to subunit inactivated influenza vaccine. Via MiXCR, TCRdb re-called the RT-PCR reads, giving one row per CDR3 protein. The sample yields around 580,000 distinct CDR3 sequences, about 14% seen once. This sample comprised PBMCs from blood, obtained 11 to 12 days after vaccination. The receptor set was obtained from a man aged 50-60 years who received an inactivated influenza vaccine.

This clonotype has only a few counts. The CDR3 DNA reads TGCGCCAGCAGCTTGGGAACAGGGGTTGGGGCCAACGTCCTGACTTTC. It yields the protein CASSLGTGVGANVLTF. The chain joins TRBV5-1 to TRBJ2-6, with TRBD1 identical over 7 bases. CDR3 size: 16 residues. Looked up from germline, CDR1 is SGHRS and CDR2 is YFSETQ. With 0 bases clipped from V and 3 bases from J, the junction kept 3 bases outside the gene matches. The variable domain in full, with the rest retrieved from reference TRBV5-1 and TRBJ2-6, is KAGVTQTPRYLIKTRGQQVTLSCSPISGHRSVSWYQQTPGQGLQFLFEYFSETQRNKGNFPGRFSGRQFSNSRSEMNVSTLELGDSALYLCASSLGTGVGANVLTFGAGSRLTVL.

There are a few counts of this clonotype. V usage is TRBV29-1 and J usage is TRBJ2-5; TRBD2 matches at 8 bases. V was pared by 6 bases and J by 0 bases, with 6 bases of the junction left unmatched. The CDR3 consists of 14 residues. In germline, CDR1 is SQVTM, CDR2 ANQGSEA. The CDR3 spells CSVTSGTYQETQYF. CDR3 nucleotide sequence: TGCAGCGTCACTAGCGGAACGTACCAAGAGACCCAGTACTTC.

This clonotype was detected many times. The gene calls are TRBV4-3 and TRBJ2-1; 8 bases fit TRBD2. The CDR3 contains 16 residues. V dropped 0 bases and J dropped 8; count of bases not matched to a gene: 9. The germline V gene has CDR1 LGHNA and CDR2 YSLEER. The CDR3 loop is CASSQDFGRVLDEQFF. In DNA, the CDR3 is TGCGCCAGCAGCCAAGATTTCGGGAGGGTCTTGGATGAGCAGTTCTTC.

This clonotype came up many times. V usage is TRBV10-1 and J usage is TRBJ2-1; D is unresolved. The CDR3 is made up of 15 amino acids. CDR1 WNHNN and CDR2 SYGVQD come from the germline V gene (reference sequence). V lost 2 bases and J 3 bases, leaving 11 bases between the germline ends. CDR3 amino acids: CASSENSLGYNEQFF. CDR3 nucleotide sequence: TGCGCCAGCAGTGAGAACTCACTGGGCTACAATGAGCAGTTCTTC.

This clonotype was observed a few times. This sequence joins TRBV6-2 or TRBV6-3 and TRBJ2-7; 8 bases fit TRBD2. CDR1 and CDR2 from the germline V gene are MNHEY and SVGEGT. With V trimmed by 2 bases and J by 5 bases, 5 bases remained unmatched. This CDR3 is built from 14 residues. The CDR3 sequence is CASSYQAGVNEQYF. CDR3 coding DNA: TGTGCCAGCAGTTACCAAGCGGGAGTGAACGAGCAGTACTTC.

The chain uses TRBV29-1 and TRBJ1-2; D gene ambiguous. In germline, CDR1 is SQVTM, CDR2 ANQGSEA. The CDR3 totals 14 residues. The V end lost 4 bases, the J end lost 0 bases, and 12 bases lay between the germline ends. CDR3 loop: CSVVSDGANYGYTF. In nucleotides, the CDR3 is TGCAGCGTTGTGTCGGACGGAGCTAACTATGGCTACACCTTC. Drawing the rest from reference TRBV29-1 and TRBJ1-2, the complete variable domain is SAVISQKPSRDICQRGTSLTIQCQVDSQVTMMFWYRQQPGQSLTLIATANQGSEATYESGFVIDKFPISRPNLTFSTLTVSNMSPEDSSIYLCSVVSDGANYGYTFGSGTRLTVV.

This clonotype appeared a few times. V and J are TRBV6-1 and TRBJ1-1; D is unresolved. Trimming pared 8 bases from V and 6 bases from J, leaving 25 bases between. Germline V lookup: CDR1 MNHNS, CDR2 SASEGT. The CDR3 loop spans 16 amino acids. The CDR3 protein is CASLDLRRLRKSEAFF. CDR3 coding DNA: TGTGCCAGCCTGGACCTGCGACGGCTCCGTAAATCTGAAGCTTTCTTT.

In this sample, this clonotype turned up a few times. The CDR3 does not close with the conserved phenylalanine or tryptophan, likely indicating a read error. The CDR3 DNA follows: TGCAGTGTCCGGACAGGGAACTATGGCTACACCCTC. It codes for CSVRTGNYGYTL. The chain employs TRBV20-1 and TRBJ1-2; 8 nucleotides align to TRBD1. The V gene's germline CDR1 is DFQATT and CDR2 SNEGSKA (reference sequence). The V gene end was trimmed by 7 bases and the J gene end by 2 bases; junction bases not matched to a gene: 3. The CDR3 consists of 12 residues.

V is TRBV4-2 and J is TRBJ1-5; D uncertain. The germline V gene has CDR1 LGHNA and CDR2 YNFKEQ. The CDR3 has 15 amino acids. Trimming shortened V by 0 bases and J by 5 bases, and 11 bases separated the two germline ends. The CDR3 DNA reads TGTGCCAGCAGCCAAGATCAGAGCCGTTATCAGCCCCAGCATTTT. It codes for CASSQDQSRYQPQHF.

The CDR3 reads CASRRTSGPEQFF. CDR3 DNA sequence: TGTGCCAGCAGAAGGACTAGCGGGCCAGAGCAGTTCTTC. The rearrangement links TRBV12-3 or TRBV12-4 to TRBJ2-1, with 11 bases aligning to TRBD2. The CDR3 totals 13 residues. Trimming cost V 6 bases and J 10 bases; bases outside gene matches: 5.

This clonotype has a handful of counts. The chain joins TRBV5-1 to TRBJ2-3, with 8 bases that match TRBD2. This CDR3 spans 18 amino acids. The V and J ends lost 3 bases and 0 bases, in that order; junction bases with no gene match: 12. CDR1 and CDR2 from the germline V gene are SGHRS and YFSETQ. The CDR3 nucleotides read TGCGCCAGCAGCTCCGGGACTAGGGCGGATCGTAGCACAGATACGCAGTATTTT. It yields the protein CASSSGTRADRSTDTQYF.

The J gene is TRBJ1-5, the V gene TRBV28; TRBD1 matches at 9 bases. Germline CDR1 reads MDHEN; CDR2 reads SYDVKM. V gave up 6 bases and J gave up 4 bases; unmatched junction bases: 13. The CDR3 has 17 amino acids. This CDR3 reads CASSLGTGYLRNQPQHF. DNA for the CDR3: TGTGCCAGCAGCCTAGGGACAGGGTACTTGAGGAATCAGCCCCAGCATTTT. Using reference TRBV28 and TRBJ1-5 for the parts outside the CDR3, the full variable domain is DVKVTQSSRYLVKRTGEKVFLECVQDMDHENMFWYRQDPGLGLRLIYFSYDVKMKEKGDIPEGYSVSREKKERFSLILESASTNQTSMYLCASSLGTGYLRNQPQHFGDGTRLSIL.

The chain is built from TRBV6-1 and TRBJ1-1, with D unresolved. The CDR3 runs 14 residues. The V gene's germline CDR1 is MNHNS and CDR2 SASEGT. The V end lost 5 bases, the J end lost 6 bases, and 16 bases lay between the germline ends. Here the CDR3 reads CASSPRVVSSEAFF. In nucleotides, the CDR3 is TGTGCCAGCAGTCCCAGAGTGGTTTCCTCTGAAGCTTTCTTT.

This sequence joins TRBV6-5 and TRBJ1-3; no reliable D call. The germline V gene has CDR1 MNHEY and CDR2 SVGAGI. The CDR3 totals 17 residues. Between the trimmed V and J ends, which lost 0 bases and 0 bases, there was a span of 12 bases. CDR3 DNA: TGTGCCAGCAGTTACTCAACGCCAGGCAACTCTGGAAACACCATATATTTT. This sequence encodes CASSYSTPGNSGNTIYF.

This sequence joins TRBV27 and TRBJ2-7; the match to TRBD2 covers 11 bases. The CDR3 is 17 amino acids. The germline CDR1 and CDR2 sequences are MNHEY and SMNVEV (reference sequence). The V segment lost 3 bases and the J segment 3 bases; nucleotides outside the gene matches: 10. CDR3 sequence: CASSFLQPSGGSYEQYF. Written as DNA, the CDR3 is TGTGCCAGCAGTTTTTTACAGCCTAGCGGGGGGAGCTACGAGCAGTACTTC.

This clonotype was counted a few times. The chain uses TRBV5-1 and TRBJ1-4; TRBD1 aligns across 7 bases. This CDR3 is built from 14 residues. V shed 0 bases and J 10 bases; nucleotides not matched to a gene: 6. Germline V gives CDR1 SGHRS, CDR2 YFSETQ. This CDR3 reads CASSLEGARRKLFF. The CDR3, as DNA: TGCGCCAGCAGCTTGGAGGGGGCACGTCGAAAACTGTTTTTT.

In this sample, this clonotype turned up a few times. The chain recombines TRBV29-1 with TRBJ1-1; a weak D match, TRBD1 (6 bases). Trimming removed 7 bases at V and 5 bases at J, with 17 bases between. The CDR3 covers 13 residues. The germline V gene encodes CDR1 SQVTM and CDR2 ANQGSEA. The CDR3 coding sequence is TGCAGCGGCCGTGGACAGTTTAGAACTGAAGCTTTCTTT. Protein sequence: CSGRGQFRTEAFF.

The chain uses TRBV11-3 and TRBJ2-5; D remains ambiguous. V lost 3 bases and J 3 bases, leaving 8 bases between the germline ends. The CDR3 contains 13 residues. Germline V gene data show CDR1 as SGHNT and CDR2 as YENEEA. This chain's CDR3 is CASSFSVKETQYF. The CDR3 coding sequence is TGTGCCAGCAGCTTCTCGGTAAAAGAGACCCAGTACTTC.

The rearrangement uses TRBV18 and TRBJ1-2; 7 positions match TRBD1. Germline trimming cut 3 bases from V and 3 bases from J; bases unmatched to any gene: 7. The CDR3 runs to 15 residues. The germline CDR1 and CDR2 sequences are KGHSH and LQKENI. CDR3: CASSPRTGPDYGYTF. CDR3 sequence (DNA): TGTGCCAGCTCACCCCGGACAGGACCCGACTATGGCTACACCTTC.

The chain joins TRBV6-2 or TRBV6-3 to TRBJ1-2; D unclear. The V end lost 1 base, the J end lost 2 bases, and 11 bases lay between the germline ends. The CDR3 has 15 amino acids. The germline gives CDR1 MNHEY, CDR2 SVGEGT. In DNA form, the CDR3 reads TGTGCCAGCAGTTACTTTGTCAGAACAAACTATGGCTACACCTTC. Its protein product is CASSYFVRTNYGYTF.

J is TRBJ1-5 and V is TRBV5-1; TRBD1 is a possible D gene (5 bases). This CDR3 contains 15 residues. Trimming removed 0 bases from V and 6 bases from J, with 13 bases in between. Germline-derived CDR1 and CDR2 are SGHRS and YFSETQ. CDR3 in DNA: TGCGCCAGCAGCTTGGAGATAGGGGAGGGTCAGCCCCAGCATTTT. Its protein is CASSLEIGEGQPQHF.

The V gene is TRBV3-1, the J gene TRBJ1-5; D ambiguous. The CDR3 runs 19 residues. Per the germline V gene, CDR1 is LGHDT and CDR2 is YNNKEL (reference sequence). V lost 1 base and J 1 base, leaving 20 bases between the germline ends. CDR3 in amino acids: CASSQVPPQALSSNQPQHF. In DNA, the CDR3 is TGTGCCAGCAGCCAAGTTCCCCCCCAGGCCTTATCCAGCAATCAGCCCCAGCATTTT.

The chain uses TRBV19 and TRBJ2-1; TRBD2 matches 7 bases. Germline V gene sequence: CDR1 LNHDA, CDR2 SQIVND (reference sequence). Losses at the gene ends were 5 bases for V and 8 bases for J; bases not matched to a gene: 12. The CDR3 length is 15 residues. Here the CDR3 reads CASSPNGLGGYEQFF. The CDR3 DNA follows: TGTGCCAGTAGTCCTAACGGACTAGGAGGGTATGAGCAGTTCTTC.

This clonotype has more than one count but fewer than ten. J is TRBJ1-5 and V is TRBV7-2; unclear D gene. Looked up from germline, CDR1 is SGHTA and CDR2 is FQGNSA. The V and J ends lost 1 base and 6 bases respectively, with 7 bases between them. The CDR3 runs 13 residues. CDR3 bases: TGTGCCAGCAGCTTAGAGGGAGTTCAGCCCCAGCATTTT. This sequence encodes CASSLEGVQPQHF.

V and J are TRBV2 and TRBJ2-7, with 8 nucleotides matching TRBD1. CDR1 SNHLY and CDR2 FYNNEI come from the germline V gene. J gave up 9 bases and V 5 bases, and 12 bases lay outside the gene matches. This CDR3 spans 14 amino acids. This CDR3 reads CASSPGQVESRQYF. CDR3 DNA sequence: TGTGCCAGCAGTCCGGGACAGGTCGAATCCCGGCAGTACTTC.

This chain connects TRBV9 to TRBJ2-5, with TRBD1 matching 7 bases. Trimming removed 0 bases from V and 0 bases from J; junction bases left unmatched: 5. Germline loops: CDR1 SGDLS, CDR2 YYNGEE. This CDR3 is built from 16 residues. This chain's CDR3 is CASSVGPGQYQETQYF. In DNA, the CDR3 is TGTGCCAGCAGCGTAGGACCGGGACAGTACCAAGAGACCCAGTACTTC.

This clonotype was seen a handful of times. The CDR3 bases are TGCAGTGCTAGGTCAGCGGGAGGGTTCACCTACAATGAGCAGTTCTTC. It specifies CSARSAGGFTYNEQFF. The gene calls are TRBV20-1 and TRBJ2-1, with TRBD2 matching 10 bases. V dropped 3 bases and J dropped 2; count of bases not matched to a gene: 7. This CDR3 contains 16 residues. Germline CDR1 and CDR2: DFQATT and SNEGSKA (reference sequence).

This clonotype has just a few counts. The gene calls are TRBV20-1 and TRBJ2-3; D remains ambiguous. The CDR3 covers 12 residues. Germline V gene sequence: CDR1 DFQATT, CDR2 SNEGSKA (reference sequence). The DNA of the CDR3 is TGCAGAGCCAGCACTAGCACAGATACGCAGTATTTT. Translating gives CRASTSTDTQYF.